These 30 T cell receptor beta chains were sequenced from one sample in a study of PD-1 blockade in mismatch repair-deficient tumors. TCRdb's copy holds only in-frame clones and misses some; the assay was immunoSEQ multiplex PCR. This sample has some 100,000 clones, with about four fifths found just once. The sequencing here drew on peripheral blood, taken 36 weeks after starting pembrolizumab. All receptors come from an adult with mismatch repair-deficient cancer.

This chain connects TRBV14 to TRBJ1-2, with TRBD1 as a possible D gene (5 bases). CDR3 length: 16 residues. Germline V lookup: CDR1 SGHDN, CDR2 FVKESK. V lost 3 bases and J 1 base, leaving 15 bases between the germline ends. The CDR3, as DNA: TGTGCCAGCAGCCATCAAGGGGAACCTTTTAACTATGGCTACACCTTC. It translates to CASSHQGEPFNYGYTF.

The CDR3 sequence is CASSLGPTSYEQYF. In DNA form, the CDR3 reads TGTGCCAGCAGCCTTGGACCTACCTCCTACGAGCAGTACTTC. This rearrangement joins TRBV7-3 to TRBJ2-7; no clear D gene. Per the germline V gene, CDR1 is SGHTA and CDR2 is FQGTGA. The CDR3 spans 14 residues. The germline V and J ends were trimmed by 5 bases and 0 bases, with 11 bases remaining between them.

This clone was detected a few times. The gene calls are TRBV18 and TRBJ2-3; no firm D call. CDR1 is KGHSH, CDR2 LQKENI, per germline. This CDR3 is 14 amino acids long. V shed 1 base and J shed 2 bases, with 7 bases lying between them. CDR3 residues: CASSPLSSTDTQYF. The DNA of the CDR3 is TGTGCCAGCTCACCACTTTCCTCCACAGATACGCAGTATTTT.

The J gene is TRBJ2-1, the V gene TRBV14; D tentatively reads TRBD1 or TRBD2 (5 bases each). The germline CDR1 and CDR2 sequences are SGHDN and FVKESK. The CDR3 is made up of 14 amino acids. Trimming left V 4 bases short and J 5 bases short, with 12 bases between. In DNA form, the CDR3 reads TGTGCCAGCAGCCTATCCGGGGCCGACAATGAGCAGTTCTTC. It specifies CASSLSGADNEQFF.

This rearrangement joins TRBV12-5 to TRBJ2-1, with D tentatively TRBD1 (6 bases). V was trimmed by 4 bases and J by 4 bases, leaving 14 bases between them. Germline CDR1 reads LGHNT; CDR2 reads FRNRAP. The length of the CDR3 is 15 residues. The DNA of the CDR3 is TGTGCTAGTGGTTCCATAAGGGGGAGATACAATGAGCAGTTCTTC. This gives the protein CASGSIRGRYNEQFF.

This rearrangement joins TRBV7-3 to TRBJ1-1; D unclear. This CDR3 is 13 amino acids long. The V end lost 0 bases, the J end lost 5 bases, and 7 bases lay between the germline ends. From germline, CDR1 is SGHTA and CDR2 FQGTGA. CDR3 in amino acids: CASSLTFQTEAFF. The DNA for the CDR3 is TGTGCCAGCAGCTTAACGTTTCAGACTGAAGCTTTCTTT. Together with reference TRBV7-3 and TRBJ1-1, the CDR3 gives the full variable domain: GAGVSQTPSNKVTEKGKYVELRCDPISGHTALYWYRQSLGQGPEFLIYFQGTGAADDSGLPNDRFFAVRPEGSVSTLKIQRTERGDSAVYLCASSLTFQTEAFFGQGTRLTVV.

The table lists this clone with a count of one. The chain employs TRBV11-3 and TRBJ2-1; D is unclear. Germline V gene data show CDR1 as SGHNT and CDR2 as YENEEA. Trimming removed 3 bases from V and 2 bases from J, with 8 bases in between. The CDR3 length is 14 residues. DNA of the CDR3: TGTGCCAGCAGCTTTGGCGGTACCTACAATGAGCAGTTCTTC. This codes for CASSFGGTYNEQFF.

The chain links TRBV4-1 to TRBJ2-7, with D uncertain. Germline V gene lookup returns CDR1 MGHRA and CDR2 YSYEKL. This CDR3 has 15 residues. The V gene lost 0 bases and the J gene lost 1 base, with 10 bases spanning the gap. This CDR3 reads CASSQDPGLSYEQYF. The CDR3 DNA follows: TGCGCCAGCAGCCAAGATCCGGGTTTGTCCTACGAGCAGTACTTC.

In nucleotides, the CDR3 is TGTGCCAGCAGTTTACAGTGGGAGCAGTACTTC. Encoded protein: CASSLQWEQYF. The gene calls are TRBV28 and TRBJ2-7; D unresolved. V gave up 2 bases and J gave up 7 bases, with 6 bases separating them. The CDR3 loop spans 11 amino acids. Looked up from germline, CDR1 is MDHEN and CDR2 is SYDVKM.

The CDR3 sequence: CASRYRVDTEAFF. The CDR3, as DNA: TGTGCCAGCAGGTACAGGGTTGACACTGAAGCTTTCTTT. The chain uses TRBV2 and TRBJ1-1; TRBD1 might be the D (6 bases). The CDR3 runs 13 residues. Germline V gene sequence: CDR1 SNHLY, CDR2 FYNNEI. V was clipped by 6 bases and J by 3 bases, with 11 bases between them.

The genes are TRBV5-6 and TRBJ2-7; TRBD1 matches 8 bases. This CDR3 has 16 amino acids. CDR1 SGHDT and CDR2 YYEEEE come from the germline V gene. The ends lost 1 base at V and 0 bases at J; junction bases unmatched: 6. In DNA, the CDR3 is TGTGCCAGCAGCTTGTATCGTACAGGGGGCTCCTACGAGCAGTACTTC. Its translation: CASSLYRTGGSYEQYF.

This clone was counted once. The chain couples TRBV5-3 to TRBJ2-3; TRBD2 matches 9 bases. TRBV5-3 is flagged as an ORF with uncertain function. The V and J ends lost 2 bases and 7 bases, in that order; junction bases with no gene match: 8. The CDR3 totals 15 residues. This chain's CDR3 is CARSFGREGRNTQYF. The DNA of the CDR3 is TGTGCCAGAAGCTTCGGGCGGGAGGGCCGAAATACGCAGTATTTT.

V usage is TRBV19 and J usage is TRBJ2-1; 9 bases match TRBD2. V lost 3 bases, J lost 7 bases, and 13 bases stayed unmatched. This CDR3 spans 17 amino acids. Germline values: CDR1 LNHDA, CDR2 SQIVND (reference sequence). The CDR3: CASSITLAGGPSNEQFF. The CDR3 region has the DNA TGTGCCAGTAGTATTACCCTTGCGGGAGGGCCAAGTAATGAGCAGTTCTTC.

This clone has a handful of counts. Other DNA sequences from this sample encode an identical CDR3 as well. V usage is TRBV7-9 and J usage is TRBJ1-5; unclear D gene. V was trimmed by 1 base and J by 5 bases, leaving 3 bases between them. This CDR3 has 12 residues. Germline CDR1 reads SEHNR; CDR2 reads FQNEAQ (reference sequence). The CDR3 DNA reads TGTGCCAGCAGCTTAGATTATCAGCCCCAGCATTTT. Amino acid sequence: CASSLDYQPQHF. Complete variable domain (other parts from reference TRBV7-9 and TRBJ1-5): DTGVSQNPRHKITKRGQNVTFRCDPISEHNRLYWYRQTLGQGPEFLTYFQNEAQLEKSRLLSDRFSAERPKGSFSTLEIQRTEQGDSAMYLCASSLDYQPQHFGDGTRLSIL.

The V and J genes are TRBV5-1 and TRBJ2-7, with 11 bases aligning to TRBD1. The CDR3 extends over 15 amino acids. Germline trimming cut 2 bases from V and 0 bases from J; bases unmatched to any gene: 1. Germline assignment: CDR1 SGHRS and CDR2 YFSETQ. This chain's CDR3 is CASSLGTGGSYEQYF. As DNA, the CDR3 is TGCGCCAGCAGCTTAGGGACAGGGGGCTCCTACGAGCAGTACTTC.

The J gene is TRBJ1-2, the V gene TRBV2; perhaps TRBD1 as D (5 bases). CDR1 and CDR2 (germline): SNHLY, FYNNEI. There are 13 residues in the CDR3. Trimming cost V 3 bases and J 7 bases, with 12 bases left between them. CDR3 sequence reads: CASSERGIGGYTF. CDR3 sequence (DNA): TGTGCCAGCAGTGAGAGGGGAATAGGTGGCTACACCTTC. Drawing the rest from reference TRBV2 and TRBJ1-2, the complete variable domain is EPEVTQTPSHQVTQMGQEVILRCVPISNHLYFYWYRQILGQKVEFLVSFYNNEISEKSEIFDDQFSVERPDGSNFTLKIRSTKLEDSAMYFCASSERGIGGYTFGSGTRLTVV.

This chain uses TRBV9 with TRBJ2-3, with TRBD2 matching 8 bases. This CDR3 region has 13 residues. Germline CDR1 and CDR2: SGDLS and YYNGEE. V trimming: 2 bases; J trimming: 11 bases; junction bases outside the gene matches: 7. CDR3 nucleotide sequence: TGTGCCAGCAGCGTGGCAGCGGGAGTTATGCAGTATTTT. This gives the protein CASSVAAGVMQYF.

This chain uses TRBV4-2 with TRBJ2-1, with TRBD2 matching 8 bases. Germline loops: CDR1 LGHNA, CDR2 YNFKEQ. The V gene end was trimmed by 1 base and the J gene end by 9 bases; junction bases not matched to a gene: 5. This CDR3 has 14 residues. In nucleotides, the CDR3 is TGTGCCAGCAGCCAAGCACTAGCGGACGGTGAGCAGTTCTTC. It specifies CASSQALADGEQFF.

A note on this clone: The same CDR3 can be traced to other DNA sequences in this sample. V usage is TRBV2 and J usage is TRBJ1-5, with D hard to call. Trimming removed 4 bases at V and 4 bases at J, with 8 bases between. This CDR3 has 13 residues. CDR1 and CDR2 (germline): SNHLY, FYNNEI. The CDR3 DNA reads as TGTGCCAGCAGTGGCACGGGAAATCAGCCCCAGCATTTT. Amino acids: CASSGTGNQPQHF.

The rearrangement links TRBV7-9 to TRBJ2-1; 7 nucleotides line up with TRBD2. Germline V gene sequence: CDR1 SEHNR, CDR2 FQNEAQ (reference sequence). The CDR3 runs to 17 residues. V was clipped by 1 base and J by 0 bases; unmatched bases: 6. CDR3 residues: CASSLEFGGSSYNEQFF. The DNA for the CDR3 is TGTGCCAGCAGCTTAGAGTTCGGCGGGAGCTCCTACAATGAGCAGTTCTTC. The whole variable domain, filled in from reference TRBV7-9 and TRBJ2-1, reads DTGVSQNPRHKITKRGQNVTFRCDPISEHNRLYWYRQTLGQGPEFLTYFQNEAQLEKSRLLSDRFSAERPKGSFSTLEIQRTEQGDSAMYLCASSLEFGGSSYNEQFFGPGTRLTVL.

V and J are TRBV11-3 and TRBJ1-1; possible D gene TRBD1, 5 bases. This CDR3 region has 13 residues. V was shortened by 3 bases and J by 0 bases, with 5 bases between the two germline ends. Germline CDR1 and CDR2: SGHNT and YENEEA. Here the CDR3 reads CASSLGLNTEAFF. The CDR3 bases are TGTGCCAGCAGCTTGGGACTGAACACTGAAGCTTTCTTT.

Note on this clone: The junction departs from the called germline gene at one end, perhaps through a read error. V usage is TRBV19 and J usage is TRBJ1-2, with TRBD1 matching over 12 bases. The germline CDR1 and CDR2 sequences are LNHDA and SQIVND (reference sequence). The CDR3 is made up of 17 amino acids. The CDR3 sequence: CTSSLWDRGLTNYGYTF. The CDR3 nucleotides are TGTACCAGTAGTCTGTGGGACAGGGGGCTCACTAACTATGGCTACACCTTC.

This sequence joins TRBV6-6 and TRBJ2-7; perhaps TRBD2 as D (6 bases). Per the germline V gene, CDR1 is MNHNY and CDR2 is SVGAGI (reference sequence). The V end was cut by 7 bases, the J end by 2 bases, with 15 bases between. CDR3 length: 14 residues. The CDR3 nucleotides read TGTGCCAGCAATCTTCGGGCGGGGCCCTACGAGCAGTACTTC. Translating it yields CASNLRAGPYEQYF.

This rearrangement joins TRBV5-6 to TRBJ2-2; D might be TRBD1 (5 bases). V dropped 4 bases and J dropped 0 bases, with 13 bases sitting between them. Per the germline V gene, CDR1 is SGHDT and CDR2 is YYEEEE. The CDR3 is 16 amino acids. The CDR3 DNA follows: TGTGCCAGCAGCACCCCCCGGACACCGAACACCGGGGAGCTGTTTTTT. Its translation is CASSTPRTPNTGELFF. The entire variable domain, with the rest obtained from reference TRBV5-6 and TRBJ2-2, is as follows: DAGVTQSPTHLIKTRGQQVTLRCSPKSGHDTVSWYQQALGQGPQFIFQYYEEEERQRGNFPDRFSGHQFPNYSSELNVNALLLGDSALYLCASSTPRTPNTGELFFGEGSRLTVL.

The V gene is TRBV19, the J gene TRBJ2-1; 7 bases map to TRBD2. Germline loops: CDR1 LNHDA, CDR2 SQIVND (reference sequence). J lost 6 bases, V lost 6 bases, and 11 bases had no gene match. CDR3 size: 15 residues. CDR3 residues: CASRLSSLAANEQFF. DNA for the CDR3: TGTGCCAGTAGATTGTCCTCGCTAGCGGCCAATGAGCAGTTCTTC.

The chain employs TRBV9 and TRBJ1-1; D not resolved. V lost 0 bases to trimming and J lost 3 bases, with 6 bases between them. Germline values: CDR1 SGDLS, CDR2 YYNGEE. This CDR3 is 13 amino acids long. CDR3 sequence: CASSVGTDTEAFF. The CDR3 bases are TGTGCCAGCAGCGTAGGGACCGACACTGAAGCTTTCTTT.

This clone appeared a few times. The gene calls are TRBV27 and TRBJ1-2; no firm D call. V dropped 3 bases and J dropped 4 bases, with 9 bases sitting between them. Per germline, CDR1 MNHEY and CDR2 SMNVEV (reference sequence). There are 13 residues in the CDR3. CDR3 residues: CASSLSRSYGYTF. CDR3 nucleotide sequence: TGTGCCAGCAGTTTGAGCAGGTCCTATGGCTACACCTTC.

The chain is built from TRBV18 and TRBJ1-2, with 7 nucleotides matching TRBD1. Germline CDR1 KGHSH, CDR2 LQKENI. With V trimmed by 2 bases and J by 0 bases, 9 bases remained unmatched. The CDR3 covers 17 residues. CDR3 sequence: CASSPTPRQGANYGYTF. The CDR3 DNA sequence: TGTGCCAGCTCACCAACTCCTAGACAGGGCGCTAACTATGGCTACACCTTC.

The genes are TRBV2 and TRBJ1-4; no firm D call. Trimming pared 6 bases from V and 7 bases from J, leaving 18 bases between. Germline V CDR1 and CDR2: SNHLY, FYNNEI. The CDR3 loop spans 15 amino acids. The CDR3 bases are TGTGCCAGCAGGGACTACACGGGATTGGGTGAAAAACTGTTTTTT. Its protein product is CASRDYTGLGEKLFF. Supplemented by reference TRBV2 and TRBJ1-4, the full variable domain reads EPEVTQTPSHQVTQMGQEVILRCVPISNHLYFYWYRQILGQKVEFLVSFYNNEISEKSEIFDDQFSVERPDGSNFTLKIRSTKLEDSAMYFCASRDYTGLGEKLFFGSGTQLSVL.

The chain employs TRBV7-3 and TRBJ2-2; 7 positions agree with TRBD2. The J segment lost 9 bases and the V segment lost 2 bases, leaving 9 bases of the junction unmatched. CDR1 is SGHTA and CDR2 is FQGTGA in the germline V gene. The CDR3 has 15 residues. CDR3 in amino acids: CASSLASGSRRELFF. The DNA of the CDR3 is TGTGCCAGCAGCTTAGCTAGCGGCTCGCGCCGGGAGCTGTTTTTT.